Sequencing of this T cell receptor beta chain was carried out in a study of blood T cell repertoires in COVID-19. With 5 bases clipped from V and 4 bases from J, the junction kept 5 bases outside the gene matches. The CDR3 spans 15 residues. Germline CDR1 and CDR2: MDHEN and SYDVKM. Original processing methods: Reference gene primer amplification yielded estimated nucleated cell counts. The repertoire was sequenced with immunoSEQ multiplex PCR; TCRdb's copy has only in-frame clones and lacks some. V, J and clone size are taken as reported in that table, and D and trimming were inferred from the DNA itself. The sample contains tens of thousands of clones, 80% to 85% of which appear only once.

Sequencing was carried out using peripheral blood. J is TRBJ2-6 and V is TRBV28, with 7 bases lining up with TRBD1. This sequence was found in a man aged 50 to 60 with acute or convalescent COVID-19. The CDR3 loop is CASSEGGAGANVLTF. DNA of the CDR3: TGTGCCAGCAGTGAAGGGGGCGCAGGGGCCAACGTCCTGACTTTC. The full variable domain, rest sourced from reference TRBV28 and TRBJ2-6, is DVKVTQSSRYLVKRTGEKVFLECVQDMDHENMFWYRQDPGLGLRLIYFSYDVKMKEKGDIPEGYSVSREKKERFSLILESASTNQTSMYLCASSEGGAGANVLTFGAGSRLTVL.